One and the same sample provided the 15 T cell receptor beta chains below, sequenced in a study of neurological immune-mediated disorders. TCRdb re-analysed the 5' RACE reads in MiXCR, keeping a single row per CDR3 protein. The table records approximately 59,000 distinct CDR3 sequences, roughly 4.9% of them present only once. The sequencing sample was made of PBMCs. The receptors derive from a human donor with multiple sclerosis. The donor label of this sample is uncertain.

The sample holds many counts of this clonotype. This sequence joins TRBV5-1 and TRBJ2-1, with D uncertain. Germline V lookup: CDR1 SGHRS, CDR2 YFSETQ. The V end was cut by 1 base, the J end by 4 bases, with 6 bases between. This CDR3 contains 13 residues. The CDR3 coding sequence is TGCGCCAGCAGCTTGCCCGGGTACAATGAGCAGTTCTTC. Its translation: CASSLPGYNEQFF.

This clonotype was recorded at least ten times. V usage is TRBV9 and J usage is TRBJ2-3; D remains unclear. V gave up 4 bases and J gave up 2 bases, with 14 bases separating them. The germline V gene encodes CDR1 SGDLS and CDR2 YYNGEE. This CDR3 comprises 15 residues. The CDR3 DNA is TGTGCCAGCAGCTCCCGGGCGCCACCCACAGATACGCAGTATTTT. It yields the protein CASSSRAPPTDTQYF.

This clonotype was detected many times. This chain connects TRBV10-1 to TRBJ2-2; tentative D call: TRBD1 (5 bases). The CDR3 covers 15 residues. Germline V lookup: CDR1 WNHNN, CDR2 SYGVQD (reference sequence). V was clipped by 4 bases and J by 0 bases, with 9 bases between them. This CDR3 reads CASSADSPNTGELFF. The CDR3 bases are TGCGCCAGCAGTGCAGACAGCCCGAACACCGGGGAGCTGTTTTTT.

In its sample, this clonotype was seen many times. The J gene is TRBJ1-2, the V gene TRBV12-3 or TRBV12-4; D is perhaps TRBD1 (5 bases). CDR3 size: 14 residues. Trimming pared 4 bases from V and 5 bases from J, leaving 14 bases between. The CDR3 is CASSSGLLSYGYTF. The DNA of the CDR3 is TGTGCCAGCAGTTCGGGACTGCTGTCTTATGGCTACACCTTC.

In its sample, this clonotype was seen many times. The genes are TRBV5-1 and TRBJ1-2; D perhaps matches TRBD1 (5 bases). The V end was cut by 2 bases, the J end by 5 bases, with 10 bases between. Germline CDR1 SGHRS, CDR2 YFSETQ. This CDR3 has 13 amino acids. CDR3 nucleotides: TGCGCCAGCAGCTTCCGGGACCGATATGGCTACACCTTC. It yields the protein CASSFRDRYGYTF.

This clonotype has ten or more counts. The chain uses TRBV25-1 and TRBJ2-7; D is unresolved. Between the trimmed V and J ends, which lost 6 bases and 4 bases, there was a span of 7 bases. CDR3 length equals 11 residues. CDR1 is MGHDK and CDR2 is SYGVNS in the germline V gene. CDR3 region: CASRDGYEQYF. CDR3 DNA: TGTGCCAGCAGAGACGGTTACGAGCAGTACTTC.

This clonotype has more than one count but fewer than ten. The chain has TRBV6-6 and TRBJ1-1; 11 bases line up with TRBD1. The CDR3 sequence is 14 residues long. Germline-derived CDR1 and CDR2 are MNHNY and SVGAGI (reference sequence). V lost 6 bases, J lost 4 bases, and 4 bases stayed unmatched. The CDR3 loop is CASSQDRGLTEAFF. The CDR3, as DNA: TGTGCCAGCAGCCAGGACAGGGGGCTCACTGAAGCTTTCTTT.

This clonotype was picked up many times. The CDR3 DNA is TGTGCCAGCAGCGCGACAGGGAAAGAGACCCAGTACTTC. Translated, it gives CASSATGKETQYF. The chain uses TRBV7-2 and TRBJ2-5, with 7 positions matching TRBD1. The CDR3 totals 13 residues. Germline V CDR1 and CDR2: SGHTA, FQGNSA. V dropped 5 bases and J dropped 3; count of bases not matched to a gene: 3.

This clonotype was detected many times. The chain links TRBV12-3 or TRBV12-4 to TRBJ2-2; D possibly corresponds to TRBD2 (5 bases). The V end lost 3 bases, the J end lost 6 bases, and 8 bases lay between the germline ends. The CDR3 length is 13 residues. This chain's CDR3 is CASSFQRPGELFF. CDR3 nucleotide sequence: TGTGCCAGCAGTTTCCAGCGGCCCGGGGAGCTGTTTTTT.

This clonotype came up many times. V and J are TRBV5-1 and TRBJ1-2; D is perhaps TRBD1 (6 bases). This CDR3 comprises 13 residues. V lost 6 bases and J lost 7, with 16 bases in between. Germline V lookup: CDR1 SGHRS, CDR2 YFSETQ. DNA of the CDR3: TGCGCCAGCACGCCGGTGGGGGCGCGTGGCTACACCTTC. It yields the protein CASTPVGARGYTF. The variable domain in full, with the rest retrieved from reference TRBV5-1 and TRBJ1-2, is KAGVTQTPRYLIKTRGQQVTLSCSPISGHRSVSWYQQTPGQGLQFLFEYFSETQRNKGNFPGRFSGRQFSNSRSEMNVSTLELGDSALYLCASTPVGARGYTFGSGTRLTVV.

This clonotype was detected many times. The chain employs TRBV7-4 and TRBJ2-4; perhaps TRBD2 as D (5 bases). The CDR3 sequence is 18 residues long. Trimming cost V 0 bases and J 0 bases, with 15 bases left between them. Germline CDR1 and CDR2: SGHVT and SQSDAQ. This CDR3 is CASSLALRGGLAKNIQYF. The DNA for the CDR3 is TGTGCCAGCAGCTTAGCGCTAAGAGGCGGGCTAGCCAAAAACATTCAGTACTTC. Full variable domain (missing parts from reference TRBV7-4 and TRBJ2-4): GAGVSQSPRYKVAKRGRDVALRCDSISGHVTLYWYRQTLGQGSEVLTYSQSDAQRDKSGRPSGRFSAERPERSVSTLKIQRTEQGDSAVYLCASSLALRGGLAKNIQYFGAGTRLSVL.

This clonotype appeared many times. The rearrangement uses TRBV20-1 and TRBJ1-2; D gene uncertain. The CDR3 loop spans 14 amino acids. Trimming removed 0 bases from V and 2 bases from J, with 10 bases in between. CDR1 and CDR2 from the germline V gene are DFQATT and SNEGSKA (reference sequence). CDR3 coding DNA: TGCAGTGCTAGAGATAATCAAATAAACTATGGCTACACCTTC. Amino acids: CSARDNQINYGYTF.

There are many counts of this clonotype. The CDR3 region is CASSLETGRAYEQYF. The DNA for the CDR3 is TGCGCCAGCAGCTTGGAGACAGGGCGCGCCTACGAGCAGTACTTC. The rearrangement joins TRBV5-1 to TRBJ2-7, with 7 bases identical to TRBD1. The germline V gene has CDR1 SGHRS and CDR2 YFSETQ. CDR3 length: 15 residues. J lost 2 bases, V lost 0 bases, and 5 bases had no gene match.

There are many counts of this clonotype. The chain links TRBV15 to TRBJ2-7, with 7 positions matching TRBD1. The germline V gene encodes CDR1 LNHNV and CDR2 YYDKDF (reference sequence). CDR3 size: 14 residues. Germline trimming cut 5 bases from V and 0 bases from J; bases unmatched to any gene: 4. As DNA, the CDR3 is TGTGCCACCAGCTGGCGACAGGGCTCCTACGAGCAGTACTTC. This codes for CATSWRQGSYEQYF.

This clonotype was observed a few times. The chain joins TRBV7-8 to TRBJ2-3; no reliable D call. Germline V gene lookup returns CDR1 SGHVS and CDR2 FQNEAQ. Trimming took 0 bases from V and 5 from J, leaving 9 bases between them. There are 14 residues in the CDR3. In nucleotides, the CDR3 is TGTGCCAGCAGCTTAGCGATGCCAGGAGATACGCAGTATTTT. Its protein product is CASSLAMPGDTQYF.